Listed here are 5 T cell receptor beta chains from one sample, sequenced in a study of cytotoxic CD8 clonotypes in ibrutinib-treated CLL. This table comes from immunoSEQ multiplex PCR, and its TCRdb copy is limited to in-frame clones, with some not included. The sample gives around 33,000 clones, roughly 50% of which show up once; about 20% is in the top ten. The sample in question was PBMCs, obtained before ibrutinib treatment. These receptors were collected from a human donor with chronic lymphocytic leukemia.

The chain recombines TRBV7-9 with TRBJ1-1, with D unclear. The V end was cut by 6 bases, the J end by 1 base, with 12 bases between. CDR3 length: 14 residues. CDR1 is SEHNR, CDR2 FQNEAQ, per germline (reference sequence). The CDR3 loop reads CASSPQVQNTEAFF. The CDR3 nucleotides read TGTGCCAGCAGTCCCCAAGTCCAGAACACTGAAGCTTTCTTT.

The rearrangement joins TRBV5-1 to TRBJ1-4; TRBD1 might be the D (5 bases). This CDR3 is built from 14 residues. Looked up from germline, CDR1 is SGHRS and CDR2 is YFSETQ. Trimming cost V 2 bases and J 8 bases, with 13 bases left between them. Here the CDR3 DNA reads TGCGCCAGCAGCTTTGACGGGGGGGACGAAAAACTGTTTTTT. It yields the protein CASSFDGGDEKLFF. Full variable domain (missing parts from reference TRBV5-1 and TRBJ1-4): KAGVTQTPRYLIKTRGQQVTLSCSPISGHRSVSWYQQTPGQGLQFLFEYFSETQRNKGNFPGRFSGRQFSNSRSEMNVSTLELGDSALYLCASSFDGGDEKLFFGSGTQLSVL.

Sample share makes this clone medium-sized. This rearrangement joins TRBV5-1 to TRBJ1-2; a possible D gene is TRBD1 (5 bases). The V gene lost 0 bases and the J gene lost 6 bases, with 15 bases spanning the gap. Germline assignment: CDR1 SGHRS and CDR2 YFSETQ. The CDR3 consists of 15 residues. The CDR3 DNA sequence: TGCGCCAGCAGCTTGGTGTTAGGGGAGAGCGATGGCTACACCTTC. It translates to CASSLVLGESDGYTF.

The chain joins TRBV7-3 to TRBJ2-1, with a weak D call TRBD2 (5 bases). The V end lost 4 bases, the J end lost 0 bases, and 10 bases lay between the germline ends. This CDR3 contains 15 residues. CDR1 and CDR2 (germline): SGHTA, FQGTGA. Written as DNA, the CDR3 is TGTGCCAGCAGCTCCACGGGAAGCTCCTACAATGAGCAGTTCTTC. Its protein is CASSSTGSSYNEQFF.

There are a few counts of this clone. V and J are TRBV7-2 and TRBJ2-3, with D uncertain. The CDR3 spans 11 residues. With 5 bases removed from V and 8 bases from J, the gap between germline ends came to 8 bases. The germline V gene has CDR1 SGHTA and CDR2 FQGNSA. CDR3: CASSPVGTQYF. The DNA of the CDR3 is TGTGCCAGCAGCCCGGTTGGTACGCAGTATTTT.